This TCR beta chain appears in the sequencing data of a study of response to subunit inactivated influenza vaccine. Study-wide results and caveats: The authors offered the suggestion that each seasonal influenza vaccination recruits few new T cells.

In the case of this clonotype: What it recognizes is unknown.

V trimming: 4 bases; J trimming: 4 bases; junction bases outside the gene matches: 7. Looked up from germline, CDR1 is SGHTA and CDR2 is FQGNSA. The CDR3 is 16 amino acids. TCRdb reanalysed the RT-PCR reads using MiXCR and keeps one entry per CDR3 protein. The sample consists of approximately 700,000 distinct CDR3 sequences, roughly 14% of them appearing once. Material: PBMCs from blood, obtained less than 15 days before vaccination. This rearrangement joins TRBV7-2 to TRBJ2-5, with TRBD1 matching 12 bases. This clonotype was sampled from a man aged 50 to 60 who received an inactivated influenza vaccine. The CDR3 sequence: CASSSQGQGARETQYF. DNA of the CDR3: TGTGCCAGCAGCTCTCAGGGACAGGGGGCGCGAGAGACCCAGTACTTC.